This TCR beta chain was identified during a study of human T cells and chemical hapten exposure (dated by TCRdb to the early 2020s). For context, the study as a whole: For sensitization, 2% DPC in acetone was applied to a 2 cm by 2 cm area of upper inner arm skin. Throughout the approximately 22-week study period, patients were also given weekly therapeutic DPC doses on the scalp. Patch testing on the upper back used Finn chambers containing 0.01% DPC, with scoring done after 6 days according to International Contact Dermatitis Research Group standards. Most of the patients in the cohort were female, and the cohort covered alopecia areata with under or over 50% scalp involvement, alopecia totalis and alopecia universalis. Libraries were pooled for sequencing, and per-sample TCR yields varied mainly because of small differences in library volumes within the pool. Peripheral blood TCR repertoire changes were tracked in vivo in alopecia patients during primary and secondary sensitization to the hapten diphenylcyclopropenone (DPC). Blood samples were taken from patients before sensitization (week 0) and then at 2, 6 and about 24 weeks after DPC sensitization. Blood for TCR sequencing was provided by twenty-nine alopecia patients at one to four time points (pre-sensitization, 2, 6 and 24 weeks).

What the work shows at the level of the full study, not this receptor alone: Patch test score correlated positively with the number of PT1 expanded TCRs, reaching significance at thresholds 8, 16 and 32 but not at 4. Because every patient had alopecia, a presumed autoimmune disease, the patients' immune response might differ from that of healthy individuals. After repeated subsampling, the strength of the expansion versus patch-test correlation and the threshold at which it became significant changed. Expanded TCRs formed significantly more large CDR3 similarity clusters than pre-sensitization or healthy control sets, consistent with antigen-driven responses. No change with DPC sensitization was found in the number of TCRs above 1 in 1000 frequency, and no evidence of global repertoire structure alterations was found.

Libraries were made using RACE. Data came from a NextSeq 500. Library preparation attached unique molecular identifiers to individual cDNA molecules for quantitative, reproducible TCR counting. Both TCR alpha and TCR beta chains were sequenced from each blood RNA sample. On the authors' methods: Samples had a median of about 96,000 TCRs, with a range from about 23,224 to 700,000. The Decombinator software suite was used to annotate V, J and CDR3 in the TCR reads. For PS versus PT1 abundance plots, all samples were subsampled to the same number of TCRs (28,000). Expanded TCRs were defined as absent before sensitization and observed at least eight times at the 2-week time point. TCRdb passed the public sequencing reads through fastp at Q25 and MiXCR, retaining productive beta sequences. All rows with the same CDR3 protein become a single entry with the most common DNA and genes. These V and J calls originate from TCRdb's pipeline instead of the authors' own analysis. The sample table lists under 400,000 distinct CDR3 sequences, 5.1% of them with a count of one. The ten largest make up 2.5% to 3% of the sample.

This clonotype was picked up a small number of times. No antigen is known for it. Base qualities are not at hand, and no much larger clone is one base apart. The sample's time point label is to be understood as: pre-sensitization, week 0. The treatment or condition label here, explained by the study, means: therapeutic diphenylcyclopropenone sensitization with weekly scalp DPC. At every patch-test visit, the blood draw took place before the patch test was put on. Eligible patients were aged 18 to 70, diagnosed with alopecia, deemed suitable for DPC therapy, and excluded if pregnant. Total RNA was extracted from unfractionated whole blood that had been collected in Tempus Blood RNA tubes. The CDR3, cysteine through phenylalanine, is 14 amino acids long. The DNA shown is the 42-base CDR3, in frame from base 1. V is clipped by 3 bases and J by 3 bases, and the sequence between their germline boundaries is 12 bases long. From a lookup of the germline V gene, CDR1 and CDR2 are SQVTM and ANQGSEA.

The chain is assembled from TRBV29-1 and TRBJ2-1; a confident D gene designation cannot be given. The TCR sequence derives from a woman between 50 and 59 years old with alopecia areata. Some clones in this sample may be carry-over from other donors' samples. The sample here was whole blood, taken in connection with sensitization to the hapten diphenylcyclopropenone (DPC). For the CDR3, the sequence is CSVDRQANYNEQFF. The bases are TGCAGCGTTGATAGGCAGGCAAACTACAATGAGCAGTTCTTC.